This T cell receptor beta chain was sequenced in a study of blood T cells in healthy people across ages. As for the study in general: When template switching was applied, about one barcoded beta molecule was captured per two T cells. Study observations and caveats: Roughly linear declines in TCR beta diversity per million T cells occurred with age.

Through a sample-barcoded 5' primer and a J-beta primer mix, a second PCR was run for about 6 to 12 cycles. Per sample, CDR3-containing paired-end reads numbered at least 3 million. TCRdb used MiXCR to reprocess the 5' RACE reads, holding one entry per CDR3 protein. The table records around 1,000,000 distinct CDR3 sequences, approximately 25% of them present only once. The germline CDR1 and CDR2 sequences are SGDLS and YYNGEE. CDR3 length: 16 residues. V was pared by 4 bases and J by 0 bases, with 14 bases between. In its sample, this clonotype was seen once. The antigen is undetermined. These data also featured in a second study, about T cells of mothers and their children.

The sample comprised blood. This TCR was sampled from a girl aged 2 to 9 in good health. The chain links TRBV9 to TRBJ2-1; D possibly corresponds to TRBD2 (7 bases). CDR3: CASSTGGGSSYNEQFF. CDR3 nucleotides: TGTGCCAGCAGCACCGGGGGCGGGAGCTCCTACAATGAGCAGTTCTTC. The full variable domain, in which reference TRBV9 and TRBJ2-1 provide the parts outside the CDR3, is DSGVTQTPKHLITATGQRVTLRCSPRSGDLSVYWYQQSLDQGLQFLIQYYNGEERAKGNILERFSAQQFPDLHSELNLSSLELGDSALYFCASSTGGGSSYNEQFFGPGTRLTVL.